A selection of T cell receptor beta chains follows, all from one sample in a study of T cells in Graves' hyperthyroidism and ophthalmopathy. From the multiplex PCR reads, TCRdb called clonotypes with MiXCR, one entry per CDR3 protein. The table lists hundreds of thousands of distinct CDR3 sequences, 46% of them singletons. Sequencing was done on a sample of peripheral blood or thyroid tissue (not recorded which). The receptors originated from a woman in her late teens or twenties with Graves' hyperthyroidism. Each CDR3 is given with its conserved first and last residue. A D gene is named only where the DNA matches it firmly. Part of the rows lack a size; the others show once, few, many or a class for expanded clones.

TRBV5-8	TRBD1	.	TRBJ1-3	TGTGCCCTGACAGGGAGCGGAAACACCATATATTTT	CALTGSGNTIYF
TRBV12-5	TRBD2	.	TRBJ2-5	TGTGCTAGTGGTTTAGGGACAGGGACTAGCGGGGAGACCCAGTACTTC	CASGLGTGTSGETQYF
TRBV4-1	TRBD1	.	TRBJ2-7	TGCGCCAGCAGCCAATTACCGGGACAGGGAGGTGAAGAGCAGTACTTC	CASSQLPGQGGEEQYF
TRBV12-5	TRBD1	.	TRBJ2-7	TGTGCTAGTGGTCCCGGACAGGGGGAGTACTTC	CASGPGQGEYF
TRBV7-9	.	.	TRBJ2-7	TGTGCCAGCAGCCCTGACTCCCCAGGATACTACGAGCAGTACTTC	CASSPDSPGYYEQYF
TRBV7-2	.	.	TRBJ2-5	TGTGCCAGCCTTCCTTACCTGGGAGTTCGAGAGACCCAGTACTTC	CASLPYLGVRETQYF
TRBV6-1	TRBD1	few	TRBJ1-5	TGTGCCAGCTTAGCCGGGACAGGGGGCAATCAGCCCCAGCATTTT	CASLAGTGGNQPQHF
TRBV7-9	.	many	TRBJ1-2	TGTGCCAGCAGCTCCACAGTTAACTATGGCTACACCTTC	CASSSTVNYGYTF
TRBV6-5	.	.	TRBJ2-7	TGTGCCAGCAGTTCTCCGGGGTCAACAACCTACGAGCAGTACTTC	CASSSPGSTTYEQYF
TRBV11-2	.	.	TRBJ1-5	TGTGCCAGCTCACAATCACCTCAGGCGGGACTCCAGCCCCAGCATTTT	CASSQSPQAGLQPQHF
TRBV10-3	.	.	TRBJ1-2	TGTGCCAGCGCTAGTGACTCTTTCGGCTATGGCTACACCTTC	CASASDSFGYGYTF
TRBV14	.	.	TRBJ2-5	TGTGCCAGCAGCCAAGTTAAGGAGACCCAGTACTTC	CASSQVKETQYF
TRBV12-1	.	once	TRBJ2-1	TGTGCCAGCAGCTTTGGGGGGCCGAGATCCTACAATGAGCAGTTCTTC	CASSFGGPRSYNEQFF
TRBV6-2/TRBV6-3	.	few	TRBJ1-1	TGTGCCAGCACTATGGTGTGGGGCCCTGAAGCTTTCTTT	CASTMVWGPEAFF
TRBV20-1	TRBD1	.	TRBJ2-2	TGCAGTGCTCTCGGGACAGGGCGAGACACCGGGGAGCTGTTTTTT	CSALGTGRDTGELFF
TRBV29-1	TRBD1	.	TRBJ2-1	TGCAGCGTTGAAAGGCAGGGGGCCTACAATGAGCAGTTCTTC	CSVERQGAYNEQFF
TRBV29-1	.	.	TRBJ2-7	TGCAGCGTTGAAGGTTACAACTTCTACGGGCAGTACTTC	CSVEGYNFYGQYF
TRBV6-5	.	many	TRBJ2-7	TGTGCCAGCATCGCGACACAGACCTACGAGCAGTACTTC	CASIATQTYEQYF
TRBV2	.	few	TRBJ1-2	TGTGCCAGCAGTTTACGGACAGAGAACTATGGCTACACCTTC	CASSLRTENYGYTF
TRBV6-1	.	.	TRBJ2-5	TGTGCCAGCTCGGACAGCAGACCATATGGAGAGACCCAGTACTTC	CASSDSRPYGETQYF
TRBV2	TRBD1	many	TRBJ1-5	TGTGCCAGCATCATCGACAGGGACAATCAGCCCCAGCATTTT	CASIIDRDNQPQHF
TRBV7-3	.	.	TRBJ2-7	TGTGCCAGCAGCTTAGGGTTCGGCAGAGACTACGAGCAGTACTTC	CASSLGFGRDYEQYF
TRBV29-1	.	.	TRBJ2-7	TGCAGCGGGAGGACGACCTACGAGCAGTACTTC	CSGRTTYEQYF
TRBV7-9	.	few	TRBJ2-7	TGTGCCAGCAGCTTAAGCGCGGCCAGGGGACCCTACGAGCAGTACTTC	CASSLSAARGPYEQYF
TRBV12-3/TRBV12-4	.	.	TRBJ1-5	TGTGCCAGCAGTTTTCAGTTCAATCAGCCCCAGCATTTT	CASSFQFNQPQHF
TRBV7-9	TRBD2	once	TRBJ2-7	TGTGCCAGCAGCTTAGGAATGTGGGGCGGGACGGGAGGGCAGTACTTC	CASSLGMWGGTGGQYF
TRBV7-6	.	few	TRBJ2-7	TGTGCCAGCAGCAGGGTTGTCTACGAGCAGTACTTC	CASSRVVYEQYF
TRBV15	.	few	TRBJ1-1	TGTGCCACCAGCAGAGAGGGCGGCAGTCAAGCTTTCTTT	CATSREGGSQAFF
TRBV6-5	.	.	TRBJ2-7	TGTGCCAGCAGAGTGGGGACGACCTACGAGCAGTACTTC	CASRVGTTYEQYF
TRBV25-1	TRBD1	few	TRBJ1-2	TGTGCCAGCACCGAACAGGGGATTTATGGCTACACCTTC	CASTEQGIYGYTF
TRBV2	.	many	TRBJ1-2	TGTGCCAGCAGGGTAGGACATCCTTATGGCTACACCTTC	CASRVGHPYGYTF
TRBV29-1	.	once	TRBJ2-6	TGCAGCGTTGTATTCGGGGAGGCTACTGGGGCCAACGTCCTGACTTTC	CSVVFGEATGANVLTF
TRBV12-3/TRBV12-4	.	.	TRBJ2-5	TGTGCCAGCAGCGACCCTAGCGGAGGGGGGGAGACCCAGTACTTC	CASSDPSGGGETQYF
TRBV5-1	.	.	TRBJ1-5	TGCGCCAGCAGCTTGGACGGGGCGAGCAATCAGCCCCAGCATTTT	CASSLDGASNQPQHF
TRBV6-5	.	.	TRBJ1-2	TGTGCCATCAGTTACTCAAGAGGGGGGAACTATGGCTACACCTTC	CAISYSRGGNYGYTF
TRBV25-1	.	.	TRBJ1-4	TGTGCCAGCAGTCCGCTCGGTGGTGAAAAACTGTTTTTT	CASSPLGGEKLFF
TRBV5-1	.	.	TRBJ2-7	TGCGCCAGCAGGACTCCGGGCCCCGGCGACTACGAGCAGTACTTC	CASRTPGPGDYEQYF
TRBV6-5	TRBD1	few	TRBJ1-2	TGTGCCAGCAGTTCCCCGGACAGGGCGAGCTACACCTTC	CASSSPDRASYTF
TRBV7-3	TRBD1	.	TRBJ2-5	TGTGCCAGCGGACAGGGGAGTGGCGAGACCCAGTACTTC	CASGQGSGETQYF
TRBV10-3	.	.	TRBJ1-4	TGTGCCATCAGTGAGTTTGGAAATGAAAAACTGTTTTTT	CAISEFGNEKLFF
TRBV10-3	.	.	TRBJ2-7	TGTGCCACGGGACCAGACTCCTACGAGCAGTACTTC	CATGPDSYEQYF
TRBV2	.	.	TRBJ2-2	TGTGCCAGCAGTGGGCTAGTCGCCGGGGAGCTGTTTTTT	CASSGLVAGELFF
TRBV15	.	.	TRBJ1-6	TGTGCCACCAGCAAGTGGCTTTCACCCCTCCACTTT	CATSKWLSPLHF
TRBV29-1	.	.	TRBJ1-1	TGCAGCGTTGAAGGTTCGGAGACTGAAGCTTTCTTT	CSVEGSETEAFF
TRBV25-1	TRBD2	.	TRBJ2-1	TGTGCCGGCAGTGAACCCAGCGGGAGGGCGGATGAGCAGTTCTTC	CAGSEPSGRADEQFF
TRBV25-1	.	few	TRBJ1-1	TGTGCCAGGAACACTGAAGCTTTCTTT	CARNTEAFF
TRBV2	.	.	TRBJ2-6	TGTGCCAGCTCACCCCCCCCTGGGGCCAACGTCCTGACTTTC	CASSPPPGANVLTF
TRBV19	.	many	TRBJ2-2	TGTGCCAGTAGTCGAAAGTCAGCGAACACCGGGGAGCTGTTTTTT	CASSRKSANTGELFF
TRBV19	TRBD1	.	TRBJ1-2	TGTGCCAGTGGGGACAGGGGGCACGGCTACACCTTC	CASGDRGHGYTF
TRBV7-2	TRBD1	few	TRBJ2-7	TGTGCCAGCAGCTTAAGACAGGGACCGGACCACGAGCAGTACTTC	CASSLRQGPDHEQYF
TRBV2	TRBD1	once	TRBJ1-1	TGTGCCATCAGTGAGTCGGGGACAGGTGGAACTGAAGCTTTCTTT	CAISESGTGGTEAFF
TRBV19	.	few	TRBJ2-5	TGTGCCAGTAGTATTATGAGGGGGGGGACAGAGACCCAGTACTTC	CASSIMRGGTETQYF
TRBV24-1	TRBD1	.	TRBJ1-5	TGTGCCACCAGTGATCCGGGACAGGGGGTTGGTAATCAGCCCCAGCATTTT	CATSDPGQGVGNQPQHF
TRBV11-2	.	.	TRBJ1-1	TGTGCCAGCAGCTTAGAGGGGGATCTGAACACTGAAGCTTTCTTT	CASSLEGDLNTEAFF
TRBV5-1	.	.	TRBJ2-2	TGCGCCAGCAGCTTGGCGGCGGGAATGCCTACCGGGGAGCTGTTTTTT	CASSLAAGMPTGELFF
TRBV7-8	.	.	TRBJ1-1	TGTGCCAGCAGCTTAGGTACACGAACTGAAGCTTTCTTT	CASSLGTRTEAFF
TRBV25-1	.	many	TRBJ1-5	TGTGCCAGCAGTAAGGTCTCGGGACACCATCAGCCCCAGCATTTT	CASSKVSGHHQPQHF
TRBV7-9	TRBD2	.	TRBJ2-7	TGTGCCAGCAGCTACACTGGCGGGGGGACCTACGAGCAGTACTTC	CASSYTGGGTYEQYF
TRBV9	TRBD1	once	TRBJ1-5	TGTGCCAGCAGCGACGACAGGGGGAACTATCAGCCCCAGCATTTT	CASSDDRGNYQPQHF